The clone carrying this TCR beta chain came up many times. Its target is not known. This sample was taken from a study of CD8 T cells in ankylosing spondylitis. The TCR beta libraries were generated through quantitative 5'-RACE incorporating molecular barcodes. TCRdb re-derived calls from the 5' RACE reads in MiXCR, one entry per CDR3 protein. This sample has approximately 260,000 distinct CDR3 sequences, with over 15% found just once. Germline CDR1 and CDR2: MNHEY and SMNVEV (reference sequence). The CDR3 runs 14 residues. Trimming took 6 bases from V and 5 from J, leaving 11 bases between them. Findings of the study overall: Typical of ankylosing spondylitis blood, it appeared, was a TCR beta motif of roughly eight highly homologous variants.

The sample was blood, either unsorted or a sorted T cell fraction (not recorded which). The receptor comes from a male donor with ankylosing spondylitis or in good health (not recorded which). V and J are TRBV27 and TRBJ2-6; no reliable D call. CDR3 loop: CASRITPWANVLTF. In nucleotides, the CDR3 is TGTGCCAGCAGAATCACCCCCTGGGCCAACGTCCTGACTTTC.